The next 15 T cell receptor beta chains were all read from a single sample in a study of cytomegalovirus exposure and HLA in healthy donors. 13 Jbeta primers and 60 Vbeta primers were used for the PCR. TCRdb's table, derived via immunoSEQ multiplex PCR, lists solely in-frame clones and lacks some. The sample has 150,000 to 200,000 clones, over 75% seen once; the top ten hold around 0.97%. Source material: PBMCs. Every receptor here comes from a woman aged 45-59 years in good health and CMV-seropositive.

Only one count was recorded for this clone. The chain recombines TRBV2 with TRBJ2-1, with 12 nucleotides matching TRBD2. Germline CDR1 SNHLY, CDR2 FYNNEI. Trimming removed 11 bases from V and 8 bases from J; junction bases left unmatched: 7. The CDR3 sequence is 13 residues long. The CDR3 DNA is TGTGCCTGTACTAGCGGGAGGTGGGATGAGCAGTTCTTC. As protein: CACTSGRWDEQFF.

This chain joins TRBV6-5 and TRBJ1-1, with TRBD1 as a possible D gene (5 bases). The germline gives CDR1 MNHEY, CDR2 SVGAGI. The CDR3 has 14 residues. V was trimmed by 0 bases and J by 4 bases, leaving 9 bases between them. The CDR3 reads CASSYSRGGTEAFF. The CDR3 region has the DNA TGTGCCAGCAGTTACTCGAGGGGAGGCACTGAAGCTTTCTTT.

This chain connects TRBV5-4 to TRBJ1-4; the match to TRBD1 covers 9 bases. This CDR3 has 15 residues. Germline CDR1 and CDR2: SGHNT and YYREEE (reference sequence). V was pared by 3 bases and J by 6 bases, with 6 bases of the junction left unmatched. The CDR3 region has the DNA TGTGCCAGCAGCTCTCGGACAGGGGTGGATGAAAAACTGTTTTTT. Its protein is CASSSRTGVDEKLFF.

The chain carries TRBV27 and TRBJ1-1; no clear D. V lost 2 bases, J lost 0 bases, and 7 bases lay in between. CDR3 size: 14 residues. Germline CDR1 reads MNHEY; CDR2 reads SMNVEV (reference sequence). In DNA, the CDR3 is TGTGCCAGCAGTTTAGGGCCCGTGAACACTGAAGCTTTCTTT. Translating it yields CASSLGPVNTEAFF.

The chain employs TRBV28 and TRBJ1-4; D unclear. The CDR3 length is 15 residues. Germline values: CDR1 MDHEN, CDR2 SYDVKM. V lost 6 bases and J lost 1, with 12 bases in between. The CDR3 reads CASSAARGTNEKLFF. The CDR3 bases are TGTGCCAGCAGCGCGGCCCGGGGAACTAATGAAAAACTGTTTTTT.

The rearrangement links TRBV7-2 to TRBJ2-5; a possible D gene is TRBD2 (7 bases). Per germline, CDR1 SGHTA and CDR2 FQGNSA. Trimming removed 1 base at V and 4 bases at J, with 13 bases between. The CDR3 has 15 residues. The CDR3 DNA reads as TGTGCCAGCAGCTTAGGAGGGGGGGCCGGAGAGACCCAGTACTTC. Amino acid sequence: CASSLGGGAGETQYF. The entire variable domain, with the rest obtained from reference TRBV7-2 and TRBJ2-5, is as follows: GAGVSQSPSNKVTEKGKDVELRCDPISGHTALYWYRQSLGQGLEFLIYFQGNSAPDKSGLPSDRFSAERTGGSVSTLTIQRTQQEDSAVYLCASSLGGGAGETQYFGPGTRLLVL.

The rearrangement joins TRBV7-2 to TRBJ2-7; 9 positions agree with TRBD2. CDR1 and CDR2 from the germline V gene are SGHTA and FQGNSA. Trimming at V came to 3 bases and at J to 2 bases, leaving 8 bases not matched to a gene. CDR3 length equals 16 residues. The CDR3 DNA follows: TGTGCCAGCAGCTTCGGGCTAGCGGGGAGCGCCTACGAGCAGTACTTC. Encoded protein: CASSFGLAGSAYEQYF.

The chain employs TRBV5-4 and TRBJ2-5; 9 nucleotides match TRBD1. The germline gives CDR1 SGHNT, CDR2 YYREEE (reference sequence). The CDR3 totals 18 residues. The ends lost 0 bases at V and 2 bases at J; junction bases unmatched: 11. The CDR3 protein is CASSLEPAGTGLQETQYF. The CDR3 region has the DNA TGTGCCAGCAGCTTGGAACCAGCCGGGACAGGGTTACAAGAGACCCAGTACTTC.

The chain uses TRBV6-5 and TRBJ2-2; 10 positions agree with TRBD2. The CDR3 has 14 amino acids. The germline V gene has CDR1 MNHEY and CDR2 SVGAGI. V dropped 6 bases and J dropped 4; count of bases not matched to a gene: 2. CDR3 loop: CASRIAGGTGELFF. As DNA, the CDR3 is TGTGCCAGCAGAATAGCGGGGGGCACCGGGGAGCTGTTTTTT.

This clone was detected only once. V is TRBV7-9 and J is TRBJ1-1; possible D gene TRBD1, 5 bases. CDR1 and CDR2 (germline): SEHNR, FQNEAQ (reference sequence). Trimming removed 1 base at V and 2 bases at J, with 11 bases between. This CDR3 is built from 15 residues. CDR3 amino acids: CASSLVTGTNTEAFF. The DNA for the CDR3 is TGTGCCAGCAGCTTAGTAACAGGAACCAACACTGAAGCTTTCTTT.

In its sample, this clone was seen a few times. The CDR3 coding sequence is TGTGCCAGTAACCTGGGACAGGGCTATGGCTACACCTTC. Translated, it gives CASNLGQGYGYTF. The chain carries TRBV19 and TRBJ1-2, with 9 bases that match TRBD1. V lost 7 bases, J lost 4 bases, and 4 bases stayed unmatched. CDR1 LNHDA and CDR2 SQIVND come from the germline V gene (reference sequence). The CDR3 contains 13 residues.

CDR3 sequence (DNA): TGTGCCAGCAGCTCACAGGGGACTAATGAAAAACTGTTTTTT. Amino acids: CASSSQGTNEKLFF. This chain connects TRBV9 to TRBJ1-4; 7 bases line up with TRBD1. V gave up 4 bases and J gave up 2 bases; unmatched junction bases: 2. The CDR3 runs to 14 residues. Per the germline V gene, CDR1 is SGDLS and CDR2 is YYNGEE.

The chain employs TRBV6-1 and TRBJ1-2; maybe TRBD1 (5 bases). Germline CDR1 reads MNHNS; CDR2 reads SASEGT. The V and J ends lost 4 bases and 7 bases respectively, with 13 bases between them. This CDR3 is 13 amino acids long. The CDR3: CASSAQGRSGYTF. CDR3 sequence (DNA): TGTGCCAGCAGTGCCCAGGGTAGGTCTGGCTACACCTTC.

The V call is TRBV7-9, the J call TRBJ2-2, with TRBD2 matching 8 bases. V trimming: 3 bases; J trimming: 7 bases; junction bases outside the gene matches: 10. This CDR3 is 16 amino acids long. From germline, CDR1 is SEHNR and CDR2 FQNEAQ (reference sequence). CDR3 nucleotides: TGTGCCAGCAGCTTGAAAGCGGGAGAGTTAGTCGGGGAGCTGTTTTTT. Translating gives CASSLKAGELVGELFF.

The CDR3 nucleotides are TGCGCCAGCAGCTTGGCGGGTTCGTCGAAGAGCTCCTACAATGAGCAGTTCTTC. The encoded protein is CASSLAGSSKSSYNEQFF. The V and J genes are TRBV5-1 and TRBJ2-1; D call uncertain. V shed 0 bases and J shed 0 bases, with 16 bases lying between them. Germline V gene data show CDR1 as SGHRS and CDR2 as YFSETQ. The CDR3 loop spans 18 amino acids.